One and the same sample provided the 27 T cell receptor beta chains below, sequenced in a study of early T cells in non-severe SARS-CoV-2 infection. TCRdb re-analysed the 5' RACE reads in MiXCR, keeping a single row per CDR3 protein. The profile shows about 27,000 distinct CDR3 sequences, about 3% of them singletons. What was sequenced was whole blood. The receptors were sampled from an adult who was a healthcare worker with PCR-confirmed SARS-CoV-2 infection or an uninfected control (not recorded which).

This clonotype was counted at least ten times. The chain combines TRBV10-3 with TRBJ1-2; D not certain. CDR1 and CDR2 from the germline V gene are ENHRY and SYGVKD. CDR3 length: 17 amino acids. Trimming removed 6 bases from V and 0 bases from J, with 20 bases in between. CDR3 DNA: TGTGCCATCAGACAAGTCCGGACTCGATCCTCTAACTATGGCTACACCTTC. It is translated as CAIRQVRTRSSNYGYTF.

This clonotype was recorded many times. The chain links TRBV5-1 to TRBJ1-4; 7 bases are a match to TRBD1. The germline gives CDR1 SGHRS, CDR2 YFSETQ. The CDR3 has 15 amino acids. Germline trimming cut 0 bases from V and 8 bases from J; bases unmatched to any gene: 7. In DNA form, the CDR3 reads TGCGCCAGCAGCTTGGCCCCGACAGGGAAGGAAAAACTGTTTTTT. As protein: CASSLAPTGKEKLFF. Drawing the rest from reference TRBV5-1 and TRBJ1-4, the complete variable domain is KAGVTQTPRYLIKTRGQQVTLSCSPISGHRSVSWYQQTPGQGLQFLFEYFSETQRNKGNFPGRFSGRQFSNSRSEMNVSTLELGDSALYLCASSLAPTGKEKLFFGSGTQLSVL.

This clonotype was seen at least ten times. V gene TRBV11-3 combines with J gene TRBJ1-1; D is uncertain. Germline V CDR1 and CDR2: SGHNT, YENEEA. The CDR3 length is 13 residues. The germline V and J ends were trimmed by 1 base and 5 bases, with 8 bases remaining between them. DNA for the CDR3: TGTGCCAGCAGCTTAGTGTGGGATACTGAAGCTTTCTTT. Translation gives CASSLVWDTEAFF.

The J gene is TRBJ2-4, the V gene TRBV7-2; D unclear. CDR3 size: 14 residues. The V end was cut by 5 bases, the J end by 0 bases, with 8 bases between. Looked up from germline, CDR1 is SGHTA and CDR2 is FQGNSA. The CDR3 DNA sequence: TGTGCCAGCAGCCCCTCTCCAGCCAAAAACATTCAGTACTTC. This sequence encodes CASSPSPAKNIQYF. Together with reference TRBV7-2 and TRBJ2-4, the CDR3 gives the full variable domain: GAGVSQSPSNKVTEKGKDVELRCDPISGHTALYWYRQSLGQGLEFLIYFQGNSAPDKSGLPSDRFSAERTGGSVSTLTIQRTQQEDSAVYLCASSPSPAKNIQYFGAGTRLSVL.

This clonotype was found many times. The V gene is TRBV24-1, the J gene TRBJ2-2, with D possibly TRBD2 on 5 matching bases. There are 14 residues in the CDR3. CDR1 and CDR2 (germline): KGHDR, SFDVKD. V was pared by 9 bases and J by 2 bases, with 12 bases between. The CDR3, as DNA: TGTGCCACCGGAGGAGCATTTAACACCGGGGAGCTGTTTTTT. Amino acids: CATGGAFNTGELFF.

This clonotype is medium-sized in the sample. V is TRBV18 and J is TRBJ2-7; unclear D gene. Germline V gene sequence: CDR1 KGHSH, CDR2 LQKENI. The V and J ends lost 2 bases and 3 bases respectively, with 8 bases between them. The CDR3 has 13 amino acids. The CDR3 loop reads CASSPVGGYEQYV. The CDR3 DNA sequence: TGTGCCAGCTCACCAGTCGGTGGCTACGAGCAGTACGTC.

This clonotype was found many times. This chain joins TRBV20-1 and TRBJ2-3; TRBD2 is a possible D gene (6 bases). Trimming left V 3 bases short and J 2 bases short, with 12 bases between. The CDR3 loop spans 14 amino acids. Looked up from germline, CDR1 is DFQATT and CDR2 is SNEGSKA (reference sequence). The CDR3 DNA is TGCAGTGCTAGCGTGACGGGAGCCACAGATACGCAGTATTTT. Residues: CSASVTGATDTQYF.

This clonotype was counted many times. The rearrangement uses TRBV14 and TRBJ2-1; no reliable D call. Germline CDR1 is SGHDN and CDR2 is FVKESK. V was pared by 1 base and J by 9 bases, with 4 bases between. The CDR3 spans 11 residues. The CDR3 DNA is TGTGCCAGCAGCCAAGTCGGTGAGCAGTTCTTC. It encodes CASSQVGEQFF.

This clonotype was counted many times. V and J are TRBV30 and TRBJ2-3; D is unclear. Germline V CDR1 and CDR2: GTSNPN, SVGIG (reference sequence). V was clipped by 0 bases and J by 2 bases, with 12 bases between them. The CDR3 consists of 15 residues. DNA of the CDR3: TGTGCCTGGAGTGTATTGCGCCTCGACACAGATACGCAGTATTTT. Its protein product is CAWSVLRLDTDTQYF. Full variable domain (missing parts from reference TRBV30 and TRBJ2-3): SQTIHQWPATLVQPVGSPLSLECTVEGTSNPNLYWYRQAAGRGLQLLFYSVGIGQISSEVPQNLSASRPQDRQFILSSKKLLLSDSGFYLCAWSVLRLDTDTQYFGPGTRLTVL.

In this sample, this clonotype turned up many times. The CDR3: CASSRSPSGGSTDTQYF. DNA for the CDR3: TGTGCCAGCAGCCGCTCCCCTAGCGGGGGAAGCACAGATACGCAGTATTTT. V is TRBV5-5 and J is TRBJ2-3; 10 bases match TRBD2. This CDR3 is 17 amino acids long. Germline CDR1 reads SGHKS; CDR2 reads YYEKEE (reference sequence). V lost 4 bases to trimming and J lost 0 bases; unmatched junction nucleotides: 8.

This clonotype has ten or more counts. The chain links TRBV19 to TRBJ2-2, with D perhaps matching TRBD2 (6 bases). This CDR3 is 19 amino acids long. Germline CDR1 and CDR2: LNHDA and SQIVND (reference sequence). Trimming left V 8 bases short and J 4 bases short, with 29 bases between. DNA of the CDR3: TGTGCCAGTGCCCCAGACCCCCCCTATGCGGGGCAGGGCACCGGGGAGCTGTTTTTT. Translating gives CASAPDPPYAGQGTGELFF.

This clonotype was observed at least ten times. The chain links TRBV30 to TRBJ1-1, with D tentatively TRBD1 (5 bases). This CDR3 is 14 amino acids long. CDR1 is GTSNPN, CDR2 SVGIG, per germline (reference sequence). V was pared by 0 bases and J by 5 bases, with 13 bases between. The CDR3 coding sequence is TGTGCCTGGAGTGTAGTAGGGGCTAGGACTGAAGCTTTCTTT. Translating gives CAWSVVGARTEAFF.

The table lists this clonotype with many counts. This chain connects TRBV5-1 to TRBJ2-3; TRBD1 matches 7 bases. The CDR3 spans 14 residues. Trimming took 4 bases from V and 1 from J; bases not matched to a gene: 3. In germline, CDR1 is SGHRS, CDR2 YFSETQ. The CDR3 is CASSVGTGTDTQYF. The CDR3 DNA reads TGCGCCAGCAGCGTCGGGACAGGCACAGATACGCAGTATTTT.

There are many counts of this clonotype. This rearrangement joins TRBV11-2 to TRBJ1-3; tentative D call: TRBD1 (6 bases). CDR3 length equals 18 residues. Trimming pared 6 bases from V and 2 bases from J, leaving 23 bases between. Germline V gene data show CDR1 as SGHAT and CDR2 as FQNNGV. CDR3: CASSRNPPTRQAGNTIYF. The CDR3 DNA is TGTGCCAGCAGTCGAAATCCCCCTACAAGACAGGCTGGAAACACCATATATTTT.

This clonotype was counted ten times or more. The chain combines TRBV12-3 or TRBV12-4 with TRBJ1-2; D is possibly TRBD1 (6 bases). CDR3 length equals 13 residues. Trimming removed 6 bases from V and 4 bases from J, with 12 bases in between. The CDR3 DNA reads TGTGCCAGCAGCAACAGGGAGGGCTATGGCTACACCTTC. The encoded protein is CASSNREGYGYTF.

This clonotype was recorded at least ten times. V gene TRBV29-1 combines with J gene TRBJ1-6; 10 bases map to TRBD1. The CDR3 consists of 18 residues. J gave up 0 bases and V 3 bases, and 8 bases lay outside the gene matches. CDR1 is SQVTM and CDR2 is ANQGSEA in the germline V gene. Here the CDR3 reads CSVDVGQGRSSYNSPLHF. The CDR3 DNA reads TGCAGCGTTGACGTGGGACAGGGGCGAAGCTCCTATAATTCACCCCTCCACTTT.

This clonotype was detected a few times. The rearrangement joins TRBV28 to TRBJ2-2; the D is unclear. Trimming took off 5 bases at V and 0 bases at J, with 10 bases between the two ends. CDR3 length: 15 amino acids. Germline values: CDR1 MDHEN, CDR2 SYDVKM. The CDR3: CASSTVGPNTGELFF. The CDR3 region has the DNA TGTGCCAGCAGTACAGTTGGGCCGAACACCGGGGAGCTGTTTTTT.

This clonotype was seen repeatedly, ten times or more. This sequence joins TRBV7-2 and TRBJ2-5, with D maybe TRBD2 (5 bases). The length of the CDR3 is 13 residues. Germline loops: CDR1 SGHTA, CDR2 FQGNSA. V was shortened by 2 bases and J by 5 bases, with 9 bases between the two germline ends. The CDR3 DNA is TGTGCCAGCAGCTTATGGGAGTGGGAGACCCAGTACTTC. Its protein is CASSLWEWETQYF.

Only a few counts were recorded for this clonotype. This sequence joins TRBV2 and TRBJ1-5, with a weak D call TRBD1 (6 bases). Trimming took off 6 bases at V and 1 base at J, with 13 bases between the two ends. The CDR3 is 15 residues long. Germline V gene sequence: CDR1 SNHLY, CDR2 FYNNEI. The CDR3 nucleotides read TGTGCCAGCAGGTCGCGGGGGGCGAGCAATCAGCCCCAGCATTTT. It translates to CASRSRGASNQPQHF.

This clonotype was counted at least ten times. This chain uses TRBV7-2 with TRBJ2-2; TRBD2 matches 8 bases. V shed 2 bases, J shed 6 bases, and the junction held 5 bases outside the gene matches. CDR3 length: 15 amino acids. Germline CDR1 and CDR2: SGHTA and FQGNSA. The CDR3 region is CASSLLRGAAGELFF. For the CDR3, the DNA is TGTGCCAGCAGCTTATTGCGGGGGGCGGCCGGGGAGCTGTTTTTT.

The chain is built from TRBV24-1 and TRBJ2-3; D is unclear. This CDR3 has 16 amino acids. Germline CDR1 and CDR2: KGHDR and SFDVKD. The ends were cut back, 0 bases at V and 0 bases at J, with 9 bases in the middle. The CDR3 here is CATSDLRFGSTDTQYF. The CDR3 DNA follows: TGTGCCACCAGTGATTTGCGTTTTGGCAGCACAGATACGCAGTATTTT.

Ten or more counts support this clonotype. The CDR3 coding sequence is TGTGCCAGCAGCTTAGCATCCCGGACGAGCACAGATACGCAGTATTTT. Translated, it gives CASSLASRTSTDTQYF. The chain uses TRBV7-2 and TRBJ2-3; no definite D call. CDR1 is SGHTA and CDR2 is FQGNSA in the germline V gene. There are 16 residues in the CDR3. V was trimmed by 0 bases and J by 0 bases, leaving 10 bases between them.

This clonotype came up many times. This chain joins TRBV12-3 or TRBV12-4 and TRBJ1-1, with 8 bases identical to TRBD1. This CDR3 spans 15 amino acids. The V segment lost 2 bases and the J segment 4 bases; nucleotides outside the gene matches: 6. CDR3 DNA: TGTGCCAGCAGTTTAAGATCAGGGGGCTTCACTGAAGCTTTCTTT. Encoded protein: CASSLRSGGFTEAFF.

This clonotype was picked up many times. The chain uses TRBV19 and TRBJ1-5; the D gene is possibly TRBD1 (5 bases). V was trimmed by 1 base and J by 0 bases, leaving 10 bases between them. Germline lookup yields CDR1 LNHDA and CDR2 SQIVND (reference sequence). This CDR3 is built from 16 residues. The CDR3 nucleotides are TGTGCCAGTAGTATAGGGCAGGGCCATAGCAATCAGCCCCAGCATTTT. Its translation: CASSIGQGHSNQPQHF.

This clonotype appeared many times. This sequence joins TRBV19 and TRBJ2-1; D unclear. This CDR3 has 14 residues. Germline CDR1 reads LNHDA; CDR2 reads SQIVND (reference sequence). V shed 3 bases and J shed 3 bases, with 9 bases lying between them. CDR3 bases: TGTGCCAGTAGTATGTCAAGGAGCTACAATGAGCAGTTCTTC. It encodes CASSMSRSYNEQFF.

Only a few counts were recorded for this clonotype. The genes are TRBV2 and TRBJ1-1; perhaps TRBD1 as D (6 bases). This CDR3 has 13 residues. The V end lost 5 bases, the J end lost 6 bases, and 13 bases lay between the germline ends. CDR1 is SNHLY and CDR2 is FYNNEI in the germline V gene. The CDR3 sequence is CASSIGGGPEAFF. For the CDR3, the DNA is TGTGCCAGCAGTATCGGAGGGGGGCCTGAAGCTTTCTTT.

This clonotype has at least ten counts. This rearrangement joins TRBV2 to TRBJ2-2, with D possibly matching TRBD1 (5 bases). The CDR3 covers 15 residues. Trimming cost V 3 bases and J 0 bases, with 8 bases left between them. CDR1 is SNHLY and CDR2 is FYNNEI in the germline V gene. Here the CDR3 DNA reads TGTGCCAGCAGTGATTGGACACCGAACACCGGGGAGCTGTTTTTT. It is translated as CASSDWTPNTGELFF.